The source of this TCR beta chain is a study of blood T cell repertoires in COVID-19. At the level of the study: In each case, the material was cDNA or gDNA derived from T cells, B-cell-depleted T cells, or PBMCs.

Germline assignment: CDR1 SGHRS and CDR2 YFSETQ. Trimming shortened V by 2 bases and J by 7 bases, and 9 bases separated the two germline ends. The CDR3 totals 12 residues. Each recovered donor of Cohort 3 presented with two negative PCRs, clearance, or symptom resolution. Data came from immunoSEQ multiplex PCR; TCRdb stores just in-frame clones and leaves some out. This sample yields around 450,000 clones, of which 80% to 95% are seen a single time; 0.55% to 0.75% belongs to the top ten. Source material: PBMCs or T cells enriched from blood (not recorded which). The rearrangement links TRBV5-1 to TRBJ1-1, with D unclear. The receptor's source is a man between 18 and 35 years old who had recovered from COVID-19. The CDR3: CASSFDQVEAFF. CDR3 sequence (DNA): TGCGCCAGCAGCTTTGATCAGGTTGAAGCTTTCTTT.